The next 22 T cell receptor beta chains were all read from a single sample in a study of OX40 agonist ivuxolimab in advanced cancers. The table came from immunoSEQ multiplex PCR; TCRdb's copy has only in-frame clones and leaves some out. This sample has about 68,000 clones; under 90% occur once, and the top ten carry approximately 0.68%. The sequenced sample was CD4+ or CD8+ T cells sorted from blood, obtained in a trial of the OX40 agonist ivuxolimab. Source of these receptors: an adult with an advanced solid tumor such as melanoma, head and neck, liver or kidney cancer.

V is TRBV3-1 (or the pseudogene TRBV3-2) and J is TRBJ2-1, with D perhaps matching TRBD2 (6 bases). The CDR3 totals 9 residues. The germline V and J ends were trimmed by 9 bases and 11 bases, with 8 bases remaining between them. Germline assignment: CDR1 LGHDT and CDR2 YNNKEL (reference sequence). This CDR3 reads CARGTQQFF. The CDR3, as DNA: TGTGCCAGGGGGACTCAGCAGTTCTTC.

The chain carries TRBV6-6 and TRBJ2-7; 11 bases line up with TRBD2. CDR1 and CDR2 (germline): MNHNY, SVGAGI (reference sequence). This CDR3 spans 15 amino acids. Germline trimming cut 2 bases from V and 4 bases from J; bases unmatched to any gene: 4. CDR3 coding DNA: TGTGCCAGCAGTTACGGTGGGACTAGCGGATACGAGCAGTACTTC. This codes for CASSYGGTSGYEQYF.

The chain employs TRBV15 and TRBJ1-6, with D possibly matching TRBD1 (5 bases). The CDR3 sequence is 15 residues long. Germline V gene lookup returns CDR1 LNHNV and CDR2 YYDKDF (reference sequence). Trimming left V 5 bases short and J 5 bases short, with 13 bases between. The CDR3 bases are TGTGCCACCAGCCCCCGGGACGGAGATAATTCACCCCTCCACTTT. Protein sequence: CATSPRDGDNSPLHF.

As for this clone: Other nucleotide sequences in the sample specify the same CDR3. This chain joins TRBV7-2 and TRBJ2-5; 7 nucleotides agree with TRBD2. CDR3 length: 13 residues. Germline assignment: CDR1 SGHTA and CDR2 FQGNSA. With V trimmed by 7 bases and J by 5 bases, 7 bases remained unmatched. CDR3 protein: CASTRLAGETQYF. The CDR3 coding sequence is TGTGCCAGCACCCGACTAGCTGGGGAGACCCAGTACTTC.

The chain recombines TRBV7-9 with TRBJ1-1, with D uncertain. Germline CDR1 and CDR2: SEHNR and FQNEAQ (reference sequence). V dropped 1 base and J dropped 5 bases, with 8 bases sitting between them. The CDR3 length is 13 residues. CDR3 coding DNA: TGTGCCAGCAGCTTAGACGCTGGGACTGAAGCTTTCTTT. This encodes CASSLDAGTEAFF.

The chain is built from TRBV15 and TRBJ2-1, with 9 bases matching TRBD2. Trimming at V came to 3 bases and at J to 7 bases, leaving 7 bases not matched to a gene. Germline V gene sequence: CDR1 LNHNV, CDR2 YYDKDF (reference sequence). There are 15 residues in the CDR3. CDR3 sequence (DNA): TGTGCCACCAGCAGTTTCAGAGCGGGGGGAAATGAGCAGTTCTTC. This encodes CATSSFRAGGNEQFF.

This clone showed up just a few times. J is TRBJ2-5 and V is TRBV19; a possible D gene is TRBD2 (6 bases). CDR3 length equals 14 residues. V lost 4 bases to trimming and J lost 5 bases, with 14 bases between them. Looked up from germline, CDR1 is LNHDA and CDR2 is SQIVND (reference sequence). CDR3 DNA: TGTGCCAGTAGTAGTGGAGGGTATGGTGAGACCCAGTACTTC. It is translated as CASSSGGYGETQYF.

The V gene is TRBV16, the J gene TRBJ1-1; D is possibly TRBD1 (6 bases). The CDR3 length is 14 residues. The germline V and J ends were trimmed by 4 bases and 0 bases, with 9 bases remaining between them. The germline gives CDR1 KGHSY, CDR2 FQNENV. The CDR3 region is CASSRRGMNTEAFF. DNA for the CDR3: TGTGCCAGCAGCCGAAGGGGGATGAACACTGAAGCTTTCTTT.

The V and J genes are TRBV28 and TRBJ1-1, with no clear D. Germline loops: CDR1 MDHEN, CDR2 SYDVKM. V was pared by 6 bases and J by 5 bases, with 10 bases between. The CDR3 extends over 12 amino acids. CDR3 in amino acids: CASSLVGTEAFF. CDR3 in DNA: TGTGCCAGCAGCCTAGTGGGTACTGAAGCTTTCTTT.

There are a few counts of this clone. The chain has TRBV5-4 and TRBJ2-1; 7 positions match TRBD2. The V and J ends lost 4 bases and 2 bases, in that order; junction bases with no gene match: 9. The germline V gene has CDR1 SGHNT and CDR2 YYREEE (reference sequence). The CDR3 covers 16 residues. The CDR3: CASSLAASGTYNEQFF. The CDR3 bases are TGTGCCAGCAGCCTTGCGGCTAGCGGTACCTACAATGAGCAGTTCTTC.

The genes are TRBV18 and TRBJ2-5; 13 bases match TRBD2. Germline V gives CDR1 KGHSH, CDR2 LQKENI. The CDR3 is made up of 15 amino acids. The V gene end was trimmed by 4 bases and the J gene end by 4 bases; junction bases not matched to a gene: 3. As DNA, the CDR3 is TGTGCCAGCTCACGGACTAGCGGGGGTCTAGAGACCCAGTACTTC. This encodes CASSRTSGGLETQYF. The full variable domain, in which reference TRBV18 and TRBJ2-5 provide the parts outside the CDR3, is NAGVMQNPRHLVRRRGQEARLRCSPMKGHSHVYWYRQLPEEGLKFMVYLQKENIIDESGMPKERFSAEFPKEGPSILRIQQVVRGDSAAYFCASSRTSGGLETQYFGPGTRLLVL.

The V call is TRBV11-2, the J call TRBJ1-6; 7 bases line up with TRBD1. CDR1 is SGHAT and CDR2 is FQNNGV in the germline V gene. The CDR3 contains 16 residues. The V segment lost 3 bases and the J segment 9 bases; nucleotides outside the gene matches: 11. The CDR3 spells CASSLALQGGGSPLHF. CDR3 coding DNA: TGTGCCAGCAGCTTGGCCCTTCAGGGGGGGGGTTCACCCCTCCACTTT.

This clone was found a few times. The chain carries TRBV19 and TRBJ1-6; the match to TRBD1 covers 7 bases. Unmatched junction bases numbered 9, after V lost 5 bases and J lost 8 bases. The CDR3 loop spans 15 amino acids. Germline CDR1 is LNHDA and CDR2 is SQIVND (reference sequence). Here the CDR3 DNA reads TGTGCCAGTAGTGATAGGGGAGACAGGGATTCACCCCTCCACTTT. As protein: CASSDRGDRDSPLHF.

Here the CDR3 reads CASSLSGSANTEAFF. In nucleotides, the CDR3 is TGTGCCAGCAGCTTATCAGGGTCTGCGAACACTGAAGCTTTCTTT. V gene TRBV11-3 combines with J gene TRBJ1-1, with D perhaps matching TRBD1 (5 bases). This CDR3 spans 15 amino acids. V lost 2 bases to trimming and J lost 1 base, with 11 bases between them. Germline values: CDR1 SGHNT, CDR2 YENEEA. The full variable domain, its missing parts supplied by reference TRBV11-3 and TRBJ1-1, is EAGVVQSPRYKIIEKKQPVAFWCNPISGHNTLYWYLQNLGQGPELLIRYENEEAVDDSQLPKDRFSAERLKGVDSTLKIQPAELGDSAVYLCASSLSGSANTEAFFGQGTRLTVV.

V is TRBV7-9 and J is TRBJ1-2; D is unresolved. V dropped 1 base and J dropped 1 base, with 7 bases sitting between them. CDR3 length: 14 amino acids. CDR1 and CDR2 (germline): SEHNR, FQNEAQ (reference sequence). CDR3 amino acids: CASSLGANNYGYTF. Here the CDR3 DNA reads TGTGCCAGCAGCTTAGGTGCGAATAACTATGGCTACACCTTC.

The table lists this clone with a count of one. The chain is built from TRBV14 and TRBJ2-1; TRBD1 might be the D (5 bases). The CDR3 runs to 17 residues. Germline CDR1 reads SGHDN; CDR2 reads FVKESK. V was trimmed by 1 base and J by 3 bases, leaving 16 bases between them. The CDR3 DNA is TGTGCCAGCAGCCAAGTATCACACAGGACCATCTACAATGAGCAGTTCTTC. Protein: CASSQVSHRTIYNEQFF.

J is TRBJ1-1 and V is TRBV5-6, with 7 nucleotides matching TRBD1. Germline lookup yields CDR1 SGHDT and CDR2 YYEEEE. The trim removed 4 bases at V and 9 bases at J, leaving 6 bases unmatched. The CDR3 is 12 residues long. The CDR3 region is CASSLLQGKAFF. CDR3 in DNA: TGTGCCAGCAGCCTCCTACAGGGGAAAGCTTTCTTT.

The J gene is TRBJ2-7, the V gene TRBV27; TRBD1 agrees at 10 bases. Germline trimming cut 4 bases from V and 3 bases from J; bases unmatched to any gene: 6. Germline lookup yields CDR1 MNHEY and CDR2 SMNVEV (reference sequence). CDR3 length equals 15 residues. The CDR3 DNA follows: TGTGCCAGCAGTTCCTACGGGACAGGGGACTACGAGCAGTACTTC. Translation gives CASSSYGTGDYEQYF.

The chain joins TRBV5-5 to TRBJ1-2; D is perhaps TRBD1 (5 bases). Germline CDR1 is SGHKS and CDR2 is YYEKEE (reference sequence). V was trimmed by 0 bases and J by 4 bases, leaving 13 bases between them. CDR3 size: 15 residues. CDR3 DNA: TGTGCCAGCAGCTTGGGGCAGGGTGGGGGCTATGGCTACACCTTC. Its protein is CASSLGQGGGYGYTF.

The genes are TRBV7-2 and TRBJ1-4; D not certain. This CDR3 is built from 17 residues. CDR1 SGHTA and CDR2 FQGNSA come from the germline V gene. Between the trimmed V and J ends, which lost 1 base and 3 bases, there was a span of 15 bases. CDR3 loop: CASSLVAGIVSNEKLFF. As DNA, the CDR3 is TGTGCCAGCAGCTTAGTTGCGGGAATCGTGTCTAATGAAAAACTGTTTTTT.

The genes are TRBV19 and TRBJ2-4; perhaps D is TRBD1 or TRBD2 (5 bases each). This CDR3 has 18 residues. V was clipped by 2 bases and J by 1 base, with 18 bases between them. Germline V gives CDR1 LNHDA, CDR2 SQIVND (reference sequence). CDR3 nucleotides: TGTGCCAGTAGTATAATGGGACCCGGATTTGAGGCCAAAAACATTCAGTACTTC. Translating gives CASSIMGPGFEAKNIQYF.

The chain uses TRBV7-2 and TRBJ2-6; D is undetermined. The V end was cut by 3 bases, the J end by 0 bases, with 12 bases between. From germline, CDR1 is SGHTA and CDR2 FQGNSA. The CDR3 is 17 amino acids. The CDR3 nucleotides are TGTGCCAGCAGCTTGTTGCCCCCGACCTCTGGGGCCAACGTCCTGACTTTC. Translation gives CASSLLPPTSGANVLTF.